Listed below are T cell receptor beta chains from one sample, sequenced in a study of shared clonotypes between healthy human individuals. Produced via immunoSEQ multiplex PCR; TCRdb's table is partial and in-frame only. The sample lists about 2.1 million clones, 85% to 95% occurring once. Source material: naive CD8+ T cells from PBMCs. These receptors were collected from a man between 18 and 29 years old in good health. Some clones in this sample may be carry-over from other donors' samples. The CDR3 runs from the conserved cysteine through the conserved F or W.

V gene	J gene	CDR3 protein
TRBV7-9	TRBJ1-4	CASRLGRGNEKLFF
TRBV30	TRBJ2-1	CAWMTGNEQFF
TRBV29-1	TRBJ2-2	CSVARQGSWNTGELFF
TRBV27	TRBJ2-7	CASSLRTGQTYEQYF
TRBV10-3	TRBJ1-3	CAIGDRGESSGNTIYF
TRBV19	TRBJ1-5	CASSIDPKQPQHF
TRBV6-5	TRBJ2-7	CASSPRGFAYEQYF
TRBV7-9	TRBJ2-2	CASSSLDRGATGELFF
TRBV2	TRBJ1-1	CASSEATLRDGNTEAFF
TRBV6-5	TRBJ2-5	CASSLFGTQQETQYF
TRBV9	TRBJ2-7	CASSEGLNSYEQYF
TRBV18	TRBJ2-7	CASSPGASNTYEQYF
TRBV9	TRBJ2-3	CASSSSGTRTDTQYF
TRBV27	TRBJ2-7	CASSSLTSGSSYEQYF
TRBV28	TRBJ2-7	CASSLEPGQGYYEQYF
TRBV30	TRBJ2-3	CDWDQRAPTSGRADTQYF
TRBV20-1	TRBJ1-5	CSARAPGGQHF
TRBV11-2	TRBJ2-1	CASSSAPWEQFF
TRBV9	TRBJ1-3	CASSVDGVSGNTIYF
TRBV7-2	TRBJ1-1	CASSKTDSHMNTEAFF
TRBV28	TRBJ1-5	CASSPRQGNWQPQHF
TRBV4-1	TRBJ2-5	CASSQVGFAEQSYGQETQYF
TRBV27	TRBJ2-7	CASSLTIPRGQVEQYF
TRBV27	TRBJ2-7	CASSLLTGKGEQYF
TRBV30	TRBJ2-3	CAWSRETQLTDTQYF
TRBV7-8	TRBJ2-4	CASSPLAGGVKNIQYF
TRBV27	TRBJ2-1	CASSLLQGREQFF
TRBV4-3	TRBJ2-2	CASSREHGELFF
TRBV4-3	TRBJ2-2	CASSQDYRAGGPTGELFF
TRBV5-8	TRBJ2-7	CASSLGQEESYEQYF
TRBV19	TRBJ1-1	CASSMGPGGGDTEAFF
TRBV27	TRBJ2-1	CASSYTKNEQFF
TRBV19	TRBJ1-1	CASSLVMNTEAFF
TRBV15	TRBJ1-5	CATSIRVDQPQHF
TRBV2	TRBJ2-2	CASSGPSGREYRVTGELFF
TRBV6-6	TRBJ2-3	CASSYSLGPSTDTQYF
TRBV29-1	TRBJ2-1	CSVDLVGKIYEQFF
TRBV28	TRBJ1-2	CASSEGQTNYGYTF
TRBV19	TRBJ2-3	CASGGGAHTDTQYF
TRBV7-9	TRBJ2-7	CASSPPGSYEQYF
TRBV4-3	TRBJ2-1	CASSQDGYSYNEQFF
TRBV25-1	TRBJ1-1	CASRISRNTEAFF